This T cell receptor (beta chain) appears in the sequencing data of a study of OX40 agonist ivuxolimab in advanced cancers. Overall study results and limits: There were also nonresponders showing low normalized T-cell clonal expansion.

Some clones are missing from TCRdb's copy, which holds only in-frame ones; the method was immunoSEQ multiplex PCR. The sample includes tens of thousands of clones, approximately 90% of them seen just once. This clone was seen just once. The antigen remains unidentified. This sample includes further DNA sequences coding for the same CDR3. V was trimmed by 1 base and J by 2 bases, leaving 0 bases between them. CDR3 length: 12 amino acids. Germline loops: CDR1 SEHNR, CDR2 FQNEAQ (reference sequence). The sequences come from CD4+ or CD8+ T cells sorted from blood, collected in a trial of the OX40 agonist ivuxolimab. This receptor was obtained from an adult with an advanced solid tumor such as melanoma, head and neck, liver or kidney cancer. The genes are TRBV7-9 and TRBJ1-5; D is uncertain. The CDR3 DNA reads as TGTGCCAGCAGCTTAGGCAATCAGCCCCAGCATTTT. Translation gives CASSLGNQPQHF. The variable domain in full, with the rest retrieved from reference TRBV7-9 and TRBJ1-5, is DTGVSQNPRHKITKRGQNVTFRCDPISEHNRLYWYRQTLGQGPEFLTYFQNEAQLEKSRLLSDRFSAERPKGSFSTLEIQRTEQGDSAMYLCASSLGNQPQHFGDGTRLSIL.